This passage covers 12 T cell receptor beta chains from one sample sequenced in a study of shared clonotypes between healthy human individuals. Here immunoSEQ multiplex PCR was the method, and the copy in TCRdb shows in-frame clones only, minus some. The data show 2 million to 2.5 million clones, roughly 90% seen once. Input material: naive CD4+ T cells from PBMCs. Subset: CD45RA+ positively selected. The origin of the receptors is a man aged 18 to 29 in good health. Some clones in this sample may be carry-over from other donors' samples.

V usage is TRBV18 and J usage is TRBJ2-7; D might be TRBD1 or TRBD2, each matching 5 bases. With 2 bases removed from V and 2 bases from J, the gap between germline ends came to 13 bases. This CDR3 has 15 residues. CDR1 KGHSH and CDR2 LQKENI come from the germline V gene. The CDR3 sequence: CASSPTGGAPYEQYF. CDR3 sequence (DNA): TGTGCCAGCTCACCAACTGGGGGAGCCCCCTACGAGCAGTACTTC.

As to this clone: The junction and the germline gene differ at one end; a read error may be behind it. The genes are TRBV2 and TRBJ2-7, with a tentative D call TRBD1 (7 bases). The CDR3 runs 13 residues. The germline gives CDR1 SNHLY, CDR2 FYNNEI. This chain's CDR3 is CASRRDSSFEQYF. The CDR3, as DNA: TGTGCCAGCAGGCGGGACAGTTCCTTCGAGCAGTACTTC.

The rearrangement links TRBV7-3 to TRBJ1-2; TRBD1 aligns across 7 bases. The CDR3 contains 13 residues. Losses at the gene ends were 5 bases for V and 4 bases for J; bases not matched to a gene: 4. Germline CDR1 is SGHTA and CDR2 is FQGTGA. CDR3 sequence: CASSQTGAYGYTF. DNA of the CDR3: TGTGCCAGCAGCCAAACAGGGGCCTATGGCTACACCTTC.

The rearrangement links TRBV28 to TRBJ1-4; D possibly corresponds to TRBD1 (6 bases). Germline-derived CDR1 and CDR2 are MDHEN and SYDVKM. CDR3 length equals 14 residues. The germline V and J ends were trimmed by 4 bases and 8 bases, with 14 bases remaining between them. The CDR3 nucleotides are TGTGCCAGCAGTTCCTCAGGGGATCTCGAAAAACTGTTTTTT. Encoded protein: CASSSSGDLEKLFF.

The chain recombines TRBV7-2 with TRBJ2-2, with 9 bases aligning to TRBD1. The CDR3 runs 19 residues. J gave up 4 bases and V 5 bases, and 17 bases lay outside the gene matches. Germline V gene data show CDR1 as SGHTA and CDR2 as FQGNSA. CDR3 residues: CASSPTDRGYAPGTGELFF. The CDR3 nucleotides are TGTGCCAGCAGCCCGACGGACAGGGGATACGCTCCAGGCACCGGGGAGCTGTTTTTT.

The V call is TRBV14, the J call TRBJ1-1, with 11 bases that match TRBD1. The germline CDR1 and CDR2 sequences are SGHDN and FVKESK. CDR3 length equals 14 residues. Trimming at V came to 5 bases and at J to 9 bases, leaving 8 bases not matched to a gene. CDR3 DNA sequence: TGTGCCAGCAGCTCGGGACAGGGGGGACGAAAAGCTTTCTTT. This gives the protein CASSSGQGGRKAFF.

This chain joins TRBV18 and TRBJ2-5; a possible D gene is TRBD2 (5 bases). The CDR3 runs 14 residues. CDR1 KGHSH and CDR2 LQKENI come from the germline V gene. V lost 3 bases, J lost 1 base, and 9 bases lay in between. CDR3 sequence (DNA): TGTGCCAGCTCACCGAACGGAGGCCAAGAGACCCAGTACTTC. It translates to CASSPNGGQETQYF.

This sequence joins TRBV28 and TRBJ1-2, with 9 bases matching TRBD1. The trim removed 7 bases at V and 4 bases at J, leaving 13 bases unmatched. Germline V CDR1 and CDR2: MDHEN, SYDVKM. The CDR3 has 16 amino acids. Written as DNA, the CDR3 is TGTGCCAGCAAGCAGACAGGGGGTGACCTTGGCTATGGCTACACCTTC. Amino acids: CASKQTGGDLGYGYTF.

This chain connects TRBV2 to TRBJ1-5; the match to TRBD1 covers 7 bases. Germline CDR1 reads SNHLY; CDR2 reads FYNNEI. The CDR3 contains 14 residues. The V segment lost 3 bases and the J segment 3 bases; nucleotides outside the gene matches: 2. The CDR3, as DNA: TGTGCCAGCAGTGATGACAGGGTCAATCAGCCCCAGCATTTT. The encoded protein is CASSDDRVNQPQHF.

The chain links TRBV5-4 to TRBJ2-3, with 8 positions matching TRBD1. The trim removed 5 bases at V and 4 bases at J, leaving 6 bases unmatched. Per the germline V gene, CDR1 is SGHNT and CDR2 is YYREEE (reference sequence). The CDR3 contains 14 residues. CDR3 nucleotide sequence: TGTGCCAGCAGACCAGGACAGGGCGCAGATACGCAGTATTTT. Protein sequence: CASRPGQGADTQYF.

The chain recombines TRBV5-1 with TRBJ2-2; TRBD2 matches 7 bases. CDR1 and CDR2 (germline): SGHRS, YFSETQ. The CDR3 has 16 amino acids. CDR3 loop: CACRTGGRESTGELFF. CDR3 DNA sequence: TGCGCTTGCAGGACGGGAGGCAGGGAGAGCACCGGGGAGCTGTTTTTT.

The rearrangement links TRBV27 to TRBJ2-5, with D tentatively TRBD2 (6 bases). The DNA matches TRBJ2-7 better at its end, which makes the J call doubtful. Germline lookup yields CDR1 MNHEY and CDR2 SMNVEV (reference sequence). The CDR3 runs to 14 residues. The CDR3 DNA is TGTGCCAGCAGTGGTAGCGGCCTGCCCCACGAGCAGTACTTC. Residues: CASSGSGLPHEQYF.